This TCR beta chain comes out of a study of neoadjuvant anti-PD-1 for oral cavity cancer. Study in general: Before surgery, most patients got three to four biweekly 3 mg/kg nivolumab doses. Around day 43, patients without progression received a fourth nivolumab dose before surgery.

Regarding the study as a whole: Treg/Th17 ratio rose with pretreatment blood and fell with post-treatment tumor TCRbeta clonality.

Time point given: after neoadjuvant nivolumab, at surgical resection. Patients had newly diagnosed, untreated stage II-IVA oral cavity squamous cell carcinoma. Using immunoSEQ multiplex PCR, the repertoire was profiled, and TCRdb retains in-frame clones only, with some absent. The sample includes about 72,000 clones, approximately 85% seen only once; the top ten take 3.4%. V was clipped by 6 bases and J by 3 bases, with 6 bases between them. The germline V gene has CDR1 MNHEY and CDR2 SVGAGI. The length of the CDR3 is 12 residues. A word on this clone: Its antigen is not known.

The rearrangement links TRBV6-5 to TRBJ2-1; no clear D gene. Source: PBMCs, taken after nivolumab (anti-PD-1) treatment. The TCR comes from a person aged 35 to 85 with oral cavity squamous cell carcinoma. The DNA of the CDR3 is TGTGCCAGCAGGGAGAGCTACAATGAGCAGTTCTTC. Encoded protein: CASRESYNEQFF.